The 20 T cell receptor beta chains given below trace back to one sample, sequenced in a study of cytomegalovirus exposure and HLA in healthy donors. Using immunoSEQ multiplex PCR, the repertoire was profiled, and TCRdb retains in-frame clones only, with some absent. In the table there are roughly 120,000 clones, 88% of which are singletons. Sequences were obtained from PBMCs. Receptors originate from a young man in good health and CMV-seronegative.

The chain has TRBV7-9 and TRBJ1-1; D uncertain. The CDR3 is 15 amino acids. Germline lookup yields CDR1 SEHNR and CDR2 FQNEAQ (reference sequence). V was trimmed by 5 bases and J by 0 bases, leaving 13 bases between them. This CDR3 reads CASSQRRAMNTEAFF. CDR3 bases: TGTGCCAGCAGCCAAAGGAGGGCCATGAACACTGAAGCTTTCTTT.

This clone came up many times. The CDR3 DNA follows: TGTGCCAGCAGAGGCCCGGGACTTTACAATGAGCAGTTCTTC. This gives the protein CASRGPGLYNEQFF. V gene TRBV2 combines with J gene TRBJ2-1; D might be TRBD2 (6 bases). From germline, CDR1 is SNHLY and CDR2 FYNNEI. The germline V and J ends were trimmed by 6 bases and 4 bases, with 13 bases remaining between them. CDR3 length: 14 amino acids. The full variable domain, with the rest looked up from reference TRBV2 and TRBJ2-1, is EPEVTQTPSHQVTQMGQEVILRCVPISNHLYFYWYRQILGQKVEFLVSFYNNEISEKSEIFDDQFSVERPDGSNFTLKIRSTKLEDSAMYFCASRGPGLYNEQFFGPGTRLTVL.

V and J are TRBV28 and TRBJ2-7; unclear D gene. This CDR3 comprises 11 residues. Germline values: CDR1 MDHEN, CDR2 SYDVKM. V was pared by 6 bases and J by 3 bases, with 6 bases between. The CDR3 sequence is CASRSNYEQYF. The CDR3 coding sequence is TGTGCCAGCAGATCAAACTACGAGCAGTACTTC. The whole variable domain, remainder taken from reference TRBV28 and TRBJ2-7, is DVKVTQSSRYLVKRTGEKVFLECVQDMDHENMFWYRQDPGLGLRLIYFSYDVKMKEKGDIPEGYSVSREKKERFSLILESASTNQTSMYLCASRSNYEQYFGPGTRLTVT.

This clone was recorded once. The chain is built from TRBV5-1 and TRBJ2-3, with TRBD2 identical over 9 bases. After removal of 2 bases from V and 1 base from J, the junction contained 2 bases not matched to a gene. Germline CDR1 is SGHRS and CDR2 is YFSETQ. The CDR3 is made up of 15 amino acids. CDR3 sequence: CASSFSGSGTDTQYF. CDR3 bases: TGCGCCAGCAGCTTTAGCGGGAGCGGCACAGATACGCAGTATTTT.

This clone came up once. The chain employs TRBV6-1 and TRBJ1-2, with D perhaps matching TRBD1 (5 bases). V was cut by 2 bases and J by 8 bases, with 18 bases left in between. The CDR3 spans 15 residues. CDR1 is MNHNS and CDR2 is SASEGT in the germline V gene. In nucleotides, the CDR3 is TGTGCCAGCAGTGAACGGTCCAGGGTGGGTTGGGGCTACACCTTC. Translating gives CASSERSRVGWGYTF.

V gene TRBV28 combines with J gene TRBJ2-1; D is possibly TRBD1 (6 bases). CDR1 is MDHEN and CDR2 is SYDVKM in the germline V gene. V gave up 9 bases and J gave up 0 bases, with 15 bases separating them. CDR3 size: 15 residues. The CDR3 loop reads CASRGGESSYNEQFF. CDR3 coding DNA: TGTGCCAGTCGTGGGGGCGAAAGCTCCTACAATGAGCAGTTCTTC.

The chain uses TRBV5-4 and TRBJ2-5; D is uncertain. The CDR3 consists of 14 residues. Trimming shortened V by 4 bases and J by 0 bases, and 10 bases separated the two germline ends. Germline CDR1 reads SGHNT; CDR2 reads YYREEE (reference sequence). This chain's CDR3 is CASSLVRDQETQYF. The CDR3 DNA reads TGTGCCAGCAGCCTGGTTCGGGACCAAGAGACCCAGTACTTC.

The CDR3 bases are TGTGCCAGCAGTCTAAACCCCCTACCGAGCTCCTATAATTCACCCCTCCACTTT. Its protein product is CASSLNPLPSSYNSPLHF. This rearrangement joins TRBV27 to TRBJ1-6, with D unresolved. This CDR3 spans 18 amino acids. Germline CDR1 is MNHEY and CDR2 is SMNVEV (reference sequence). Between the trimmed V and J ends, which lost 5 bases and 0 bases, there was a span of 17 bases.

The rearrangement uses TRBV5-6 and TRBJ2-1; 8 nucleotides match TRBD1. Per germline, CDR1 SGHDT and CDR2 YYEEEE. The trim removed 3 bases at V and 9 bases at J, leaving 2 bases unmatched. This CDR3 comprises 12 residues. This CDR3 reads CASSSDRVEQFF. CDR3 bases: TGTGCCAGCAGCTCGGACAGGGTTGAGCAGTTCTTC.

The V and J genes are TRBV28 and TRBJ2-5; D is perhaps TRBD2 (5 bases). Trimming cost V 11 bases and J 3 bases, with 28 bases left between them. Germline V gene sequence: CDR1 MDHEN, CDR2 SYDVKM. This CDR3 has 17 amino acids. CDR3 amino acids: CAVQRRGGWATKETQYF. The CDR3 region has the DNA TGTGCCGTCCAGCGGAGAGGCGGTTGGGCAACAAAAGAGACCCAGTACTTC. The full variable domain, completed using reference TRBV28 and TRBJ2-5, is DVKVTQSSRYLVKRTGEKVFLECVQDMDHENMFWYRQDPGLGLRLIYFSYDVKMKEKGDIPEGYSVSREKKERFSLILESASTNQTSMYLCAVQRRGGWATKETQYFGPGTRLLVL.

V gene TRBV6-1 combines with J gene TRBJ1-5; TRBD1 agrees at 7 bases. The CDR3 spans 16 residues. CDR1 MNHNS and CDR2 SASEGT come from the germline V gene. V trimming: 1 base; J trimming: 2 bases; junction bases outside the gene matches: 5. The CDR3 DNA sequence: TGTGCCAGCAGTGAAGATGAGGGGGCTGGCAATCAGCCCCAGCATTTT. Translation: CASSEDEGAGNQPQHF.

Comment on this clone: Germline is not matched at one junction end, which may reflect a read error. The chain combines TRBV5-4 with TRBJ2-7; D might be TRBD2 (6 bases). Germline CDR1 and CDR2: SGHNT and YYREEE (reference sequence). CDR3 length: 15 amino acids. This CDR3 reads CASSQDRRSGYEQYF. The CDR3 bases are TGCGCCAGCAGCCAAGATCGAAGGAGCGGGTACGAGCAGTACTTC.

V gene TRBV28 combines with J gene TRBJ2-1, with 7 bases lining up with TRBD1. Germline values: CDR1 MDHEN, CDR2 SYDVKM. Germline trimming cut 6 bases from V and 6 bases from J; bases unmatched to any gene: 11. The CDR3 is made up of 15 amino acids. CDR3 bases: TGTGCCAGCAGCCAGAGAGGTGGGGACAGCAATGAGCAGTTCTTC. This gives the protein CASSQRGGDSNEQFF.

The CDR3 protein is CASSQEWVKRLAGGNTGELFF. CDR3 in DNA: TGCGCCAGCAGCCAAGAGTGGGTAAAGCGACTAGCGGGAGGCAACACCGGGGAGCTGTTTTTT. The rearrangement uses TRBV4-1 and TRBJ2-2; 13 bases match TRBD2. J gave up 2 bases and V 0 bases, and 12 bases lay outside the gene matches. From germline, CDR1 is MGHRA and CDR2 YSYEKL. The CDR3 runs 21 residues.

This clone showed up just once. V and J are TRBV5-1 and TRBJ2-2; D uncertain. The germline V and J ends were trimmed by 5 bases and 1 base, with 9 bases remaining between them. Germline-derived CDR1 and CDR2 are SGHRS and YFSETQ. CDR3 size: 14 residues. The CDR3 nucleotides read TGCGCCAGCAGTTTGCCAGAGAACACCGGGGAGCTGTTTTTT. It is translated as CASSLPENTGELFF.

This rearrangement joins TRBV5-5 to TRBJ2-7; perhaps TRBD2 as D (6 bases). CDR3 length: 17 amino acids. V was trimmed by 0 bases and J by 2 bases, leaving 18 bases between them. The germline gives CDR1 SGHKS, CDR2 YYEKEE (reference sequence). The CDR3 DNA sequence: TGTGCCAGCAGCTTGGGTTGGCACGGGAGCGCCACCTACGAGCAGTACTTC. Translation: CASSLGWHGSATYEQYF.

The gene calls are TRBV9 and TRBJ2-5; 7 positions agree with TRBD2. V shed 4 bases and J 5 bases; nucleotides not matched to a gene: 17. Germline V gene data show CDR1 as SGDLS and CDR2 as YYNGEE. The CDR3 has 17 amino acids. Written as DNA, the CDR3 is TGTGCCAGCAGCCCCTTTCCCGCCGGGGGGTCCCGCGAGACCCAGTACTTC. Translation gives CASSPFPAGGSRETQYF.

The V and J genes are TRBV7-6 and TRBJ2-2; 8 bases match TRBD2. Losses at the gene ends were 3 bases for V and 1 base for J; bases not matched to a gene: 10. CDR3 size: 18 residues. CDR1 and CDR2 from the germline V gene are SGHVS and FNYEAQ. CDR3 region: CASSFLLGRGVNTGELFF. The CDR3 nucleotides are TGTGCCAGCAGCTTTCTCCTAGGGCGGGGGGTGAACACCGGGGAGCTGTTTTTT.

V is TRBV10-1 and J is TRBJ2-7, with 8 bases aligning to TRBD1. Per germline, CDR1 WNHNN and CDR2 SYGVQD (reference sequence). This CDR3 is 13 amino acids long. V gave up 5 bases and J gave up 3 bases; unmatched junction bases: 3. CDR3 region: CASSKTGVYEQYF. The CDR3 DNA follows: TGCGCCAGCAGTAAGACAGGGGTCTACGAGCAGTACTTC.

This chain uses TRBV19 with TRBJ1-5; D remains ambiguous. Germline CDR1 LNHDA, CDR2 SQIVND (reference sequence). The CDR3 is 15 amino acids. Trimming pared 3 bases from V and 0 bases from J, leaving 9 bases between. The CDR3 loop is CASSMWHYSNQPQHF. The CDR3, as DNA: TGTGCCAGTAGTATGTGGCATTATAGCAATCAGCCCCAGCATTTT.